The 22 T cell receptor beta chains in this list originate from one sample, sequenced in a study of Tregs in tolerant kidney transplant recipients. Recipients received nonmyeloablative bone marrow transplants from related graft donors, with transient mixed chimerism. Sequencing was performed with immunoSEQ multiplex PCR; in TCRdb, only in-frame clones are kept and a portion is missing. In total, the table holds roughly 15,000 clones. The sample in question was CD8+ T cells from blood (PBMCs), obtained 6 months after the transplant. These receptors all stem from a human patient who received a combined kidney and bone marrow transplant. Some T cells may be transferred from the graft donor.

About this clone itself: Read coverage stops 3 residues before the CDR3 terminus; the germline J gene supplies the remainder. This chain links TRBV2 with TRBJ1-5; D ambiguous. This CDR3 has 14 residues. Germline V lookup: CDR1 SNHLY, CDR2 FYNNEI. Between the trimmed V and J ends, which lost 1 base and 5 bases, there was a span of 9 bases. The chain's CDR3 is CASSEGATYQPQHF. Incomplete CDR3 DNA: TGTGCCAGCAGTGAAGGGGCTACGTATCAGCCC.

With regard to this clone: The read falls 3 residues short of the CDR3 end, and the missing part is taken from the germline J gene. The rearrangement joins TRBV27 to TRBJ2-7; 12 bases line up with TRBD2. The CDR3 runs to 14 residues. J was trimmed by 6 bases and V by 6 bases; bases with no gene match: 6. Per germline, CDR1 MNHEY and CDR2 SMNVEV (reference sequence). This chain's CDR3 is CASRLAGGTLEQYF. The covered CDR3 bases are TGTGCCAGCAGGCTAGCGGGGGGGACCCTCGAG.

On this clone: The read comes to an end 3 residues before the CDR3 does, leaving the germline J gene to fill in the end. The V call is TRBV10-3, the J call TRBJ2-1; 10 bases agree with TRBD1. The CDR3 sequence is 15 residues long. With 7 bases clipped from V and 6 bases from J, the junction kept 9 bases outside the gene matches. In germline, CDR1 is ENHRY, CDR2 SYGVKD. CDR3 DNA, as far as it was read: TGTGCCATCACAAACGGGACAGGGGTTTTCAATGAG. It translates to CAITNGTGVFNE. The full CDR3 reads CAITNGTGVFNEQFF.

Regarding this clone: The sequenced fragment ends 3 residues before the CDR3 boundary, so the rest is inferred from the germline J gene. J is TRBJ2-7 and V is TRBV13, with TRBD1 identical over 9 bases. V trimming: 5 bases; J trimming: 3 bases; junction bases outside the gene matches: 8. The V gene's germline CDR1 is PRHDT and CDR2 FYEKMQ (reference sequence). The CDR3 covers 15 residues. The CDR3 bases that were read are TGTGCCAGCAGCCCACCGGGACAGGGTGTCTACGAG. It codes for CASSPPGQGVYE. The CDR3 reads in full as CASSPPGQGVYEQYF.

The CDR3 sequence is CASSLQGEWDEQYF. The sequenced part of the CDR3 DNA is TGTGCCAGTAGCCTACAGGGGGAGTGGGACGAG. This chain uses TRBV19 with TRBJ2-7; TRBD1 agrees at 8 bases. The read terminates 3 residues before the CDR3 end, so the remaining end is supplied by the germline J gene. V lost 6 bases to trimming and J lost 5 bases; unmatched junction nucleotides: 9. The CDR3 sequence is 14 residues long. Germline assignment: CDR1 LNHDA and CDR2 SQIVND (reference sequence).

Turning to this clone: From the germline J gene comes the end of the CDR3, since the read stops 3 residues before it. The chain carries TRBV16 and TRBJ2-1; 11 positions agree with TRBD2. Germline loops: CDR1 KGHSY, CDR2 FQNENV. V lost 6 bases, J lost 6 bases, and 7 bases stayed unmatched. The CDR3 extends over 15 amino acids. The DNA read from the CDR3 is TGTGCCAGCAGAGGGACGGGACTAGCGGTCAATGAG. This sequence encodes CASRGTGLAVNE. The full CDR3 is CASRGTGLAVNEQFF.

As to this clone: The read stops 3 residues short of the end of the CDR3; the missing end is completed from the germline J gene. The chain employs TRBV18 and TRBJ2-1; D is possibly TRBD1 (6 bases). The CDR3 has 16 residues. V lost 2 bases and J lost 5, with 16 bases in between. Germline V CDR1 and CDR2: KGHSH, LQKENI. The chain's CDR3 is CASSPWGPRPDNEQFF. Incomplete CDR3 DNA: TGTGCCAGCTCACCATGGGGGCCGAGGCCGGACAATGAG.

Of note for this clone: The read ends 3 residues shy of where the CDR3 ends; the end is completed using the germline J gene. The chain joins TRBV30 to TRBJ2-2, with a possible D match to TRBD2 (5 bases). The CDR3 loop spans 17 amino acids. Trimming took 2 bases from V and 0 from J, leaving 16 bases between them. Per the germline V gene, CDR1 is GTSNPN and CDR2 is SVGIG (reference sequence). CDR3 sequence reads: CAWSSPSRITNTGELFF. The CDR3 DNA, read in part, is TGTGCCTGGAGTTCCCCTAGCAGGATCACGAACACCGGGGAG.

Regarding this clone: The CDR3 end falls 3 residues outside the read, so it is completed with the germline J gene. This chain connects TRBV5-1 to TRBJ2-3; TRBD1 matches 7 bases. The ends lost 0 bases at V and 0 bases at J; junction bases unmatched: 1. CDR1 and CDR2 (germline): SGHRS, YFSETQ. This CDR3 is built from 15 residues. The sequenced part of the CDR3 DNA is TGCGCCAGCAGCTTGGGACAGGGAAGCACAGATACG. It specifies CASSLGQGSTDT. The CDR3 as a whole reads CASSLGQGSTDTQYF.

As to this clone: With the read ending 3 residues before the CDR3 end, the germline J gene is used to fill in that end. The chain joins TRBV7-9 to TRBJ1-5, with D perhaps TRBD1 (5 bases). Deletions cut 3 bases from V and 3 bases from J, with 9 bases between. Germline V CDR1 and CDR2: SEHNR, FQNEAQ (reference sequence). The CDR3 contains 14 residues. The CDR3 here is CASSFGQNNQPQHF. CDR3 DNA (partial): TGTGCCAGCAGCTTTGGACAAAACAATCAGCCC.

As for this clone: Coverage ceases 3 residues before the CDR3 finishes, and the germline J gene fills in the end. V usage is TRBV6-2 or TRBV6-3 and J usage is TRBJ2-7; D gene ambiguous. V lost 5 bases to trimming and J lost 2 bases, with 4 bases between them. Germline V gives CDR1 MNHEY, CDR2 SVGEGT. CDR3 length equals 11 residues. The CDR3 here is CASSPAYEQYF. CDR3 DNA, as far as it was read: TGTGCCAGCAGTCCAGCCTACGAG.

Comment on this clone: The observed sequence ends 3 residues before the CDR3 terminus, with the missing tail filled in from the germline J gene. The chain recombines TRBV7-2 with TRBJ1-5; 9 nucleotides align to TRBD1. CDR3 length: 18 amino acids. CDR1 is SGHTA, CDR2 FQGNSA, per germline. V lost 0 bases and J lost 1; bases outside the gene matches: 7. CDR3 residues: CASSLAEKGTGSNQPQHF. The part of the CDR3 DNA that was read is TGTGCCAGCAGCTTAGCCGAGAAAGGGACAGGGAGCAATCAGCCC.

As regards this clone: The CDR3 end falls 3 residues outside the read, so it is completed with the germline J gene. The V and J genes are TRBV19 and TRBJ2-1; 11 bases line up with TRBD2. CDR3 length: 15 residues. The junction had 3 bases not matched to a gene; V was cut back by 5 bases and J by 3 bases. CDR1 and CDR2 from the germline V gene are LNHDA and SQIVND (reference sequence). CDR3 DNA, as far as it was read: TGTGCCAGTAGTCCAGGGACTAGCGGCTACAATGAG. This translates into CASSPGTSGYNE. The complete CDR3 protein is CASSPGTSGYNEQFF.

On this clone itself: From the germline J gene comes the end of the CDR3, since the read stops 3 residues before it. This rearrangement joins TRBV2 to TRBJ1-6; D gene ambiguous. Trimming shortened V by 8 bases and J by 7 bases, and 12 bases separated the two germline ends. Germline values: CDR1 SNHLY, CDR2 FYNNEI. This CDR3 contains 13 residues. The CDR3 DNA, read in part, is TGTGCCAGCGGCTCATCGGGGAATTCACCC. Protein sequence: CASGSSGNSP. The full CDR3 protein reads CASGSSGNSPLHF.

For this clone: The DNA ends 3 residues before the CDR3 does, and the rest of the CDR3 is filled in from the germline J gene. The chain joins TRBV2 to TRBJ1-1, with D uncertain. V was shortened by 4 bases and J by 5 bases, with 11 bases between the two germline ends. The CDR3 is 13 amino acids. The germline V gene encodes CDR1 SNHLY and CDR2 FYNNEI. CDR3 DNA (partial): TGTGCCAGCAGTGTAAGTGAGGGTACTGAA. Its translation: CASSVSEGTE. The full CDR3 sequence reads CASSVSEGTEAFF. Full variable domain (rest looked up from reference TRBV2 and TRBJ1-1): EPEVTQTPSHQVTQMGQEVILRCVPISNHLYFYWYRQILGQKVEFLVSFYNNEISEKSEIFDDQFSVERPDGSNFTLKIRSTKLEDSAMYFCASSVSEGTEAFFGQGTRLTVV.

CDR3 DNA, as far as it was read: TGTGCCAGCAGCGGACAGGGGGCATACACTGAA. This gives the protein CASSGQGAYTE. The entire CDR3 sequence reads CASSGQGAYTEAFF. The V call is TRBV7-8, the J call TRBJ1-1; 11 bases line up with TRBD1. Read coverage stops 3 residues before the CDR3 terminus; the germline J gene supplies the remainder. The CDR3 is 14 residues long. Germline V lookup: CDR1 SGHVS, CDR2 FQNEAQ. V was clipped by 5 bases and J by 3 bases; unmatched bases: 2.

About this clone: The read gets to within 3 residues of the CDR3 end, and the germline J gene fills in the rest. V usage is TRBV19 and J usage is TRBJ1-2; D gene uncertain. Germline CDR1 is LNHDA and CDR2 is SQIVND (reference sequence). The CDR3 spans 13 residues. The DNA read from the CDR3 is TGTGCCAGGAGTGTGCCCCTTGGCGGCGAG. Translation: CARSVPLGGE. The CDR3 in full is CARSVPLGGEYTF.

Incomplete CDR3 DNA: TGTGCCAGCAGGGAAGGACAGTCCTACGAG. Its translation: CASREGQSYE. The complete CDR3 reads CASREGQSYEQYF. This rearrangement joins TRBV5-6 to TRBJ2-7, with D perhaps TRBD1 (6 bases). Coverage ceases 3 residues before the CDR3 finishes, and the germline J gene fills in the end. CDR1 SGHDT and CDR2 YYEEEE come from the germline V gene. The CDR3 runs to 13 residues. V shed 5 bases and J shed 1 base, with 10 bases lying between them.

Comment on this clone: Read sequence stops 3 residues before the CDR3 end, and the germline J gene provides the missing end. The chain uses TRBV2 and TRBJ2-7, with 9 positions matching TRBD2. The CDR3 loop spans 15 amino acids. V lost 5 bases, J lost 4 bases, and 9 bases stayed unmatched. Germline V gives CDR1 SNHLY, CDR2 FYNNEI. The CDR3: CASSPTSGQSYEQYF. The sequenced part of the CDR3 DNA is TGTGCCAGCAGTCCGACTAGCGGACAATCGTACGAG. Combining the CDR3 with reference TRBV2 and TRBJ2-7 gives the whole variable domain EPEVTQTPSHQVTQMGQEVILRCVPISNHLYFYWYRQILGQKVEFLVSFYNNEISEKSEIFDDQFSVERPDGSNFTLKIRSTKLEDSAMYFCASSPTSGQSYEQYFGPGTRLTVT.

Concerning this clone: Read data end 3 residues before the CDR3 end; the end is taken from the germline J gene. This chain links TRBV5-1 with TRBJ1-1, with TRBD1 matching 12 bases. After removal of 4 bases from V and 1 base from J, the junction contained 8 bases not matched to a gene. Germline V lookup: CDR1 SGHRS, CDR2 YFSETQ. There are 17 residues in the CDR3. The covered CDR3 bases are TGCGCCAGCAGCCTGGAGGGGGGACAGGGGGCGAACACTGAA. Translated: CASSLEGGQGANTE. The complete CDR3 sequence is CASSLEGGQGANTEAFF.

Of note for this clone: The CDR3 end is not reached by the read, which stops 3 residues before it; the germline J gene fills it in. This chain joins TRBV18 and TRBJ1-1; D uncertain. Trimming took 0 bases from V and 1 from J, leaving 15 bases between them. Per germline, CDR1 KGHSH and CDR2 LQKENI. The CDR3 is 17 amino acids. The sequenced CDR3 bases are TGTGCCAGCTCACCACCGCGTAGGAGGGTCTGGAACACTGAA. Translated, it gives CASSPPRRRVWNTE. The whole CDR3 region reads CASSPPRRRVWNTEAFF. The variable domain in full, completed from reference TRBV18 and TRBJ1-1, reads NAGVMQNPRHLVRRRGQEARLRCSPMKGHSHVYWYRQLPEEGLKFMVYLQKENIIDESGMPKERFSAEFPKEGPSILRIQQVVRGDSAAYFCASSPPRRRVWNTEAFFGQGTRLTVV.

Worth noting for this clone: The read terminates 3 residues ahead of where the CDR3 ends, so the germline J gene completes it. The chain recombines TRBV5-1 with TRBJ1-1; TRBD1 matches at 7 bases. Germline trimming cut 2 bases from V and 1 base from J; bases unmatched to any gene: 2. The CDR3 length is 14 residues. Germline CDR1 is SGHRS and CDR2 is YFSETQ. CDR3 sequence reads: CASSFRGPNTEAFF. Partial CDR3 DNA: TGCGCCAGCAGCTTTAGGGGGCCGAACACTGAA. Drawing the rest from reference TRBV5-1 and TRBJ1-1, the complete variable domain is KAGVTQTPRYLIKTRGQQVTLSCSPISGHRSVSWYQQTPGQGLQFLFEYFSETQRNKGNFPGRFSGRQFSNSRSEMNVSTLELGDSALYLCASSFRGPNTEAFFGQGTRLTVV.